This T cell receptor (beta chain) was identified during a study of blood T cell repertoires in COVID-19. The V gene lost 0 bases and the J gene lost 3 bases, with 9 bases spanning the gap. The CDR3 is 14 amino acids. CDR1 is SEHNR, CDR2 FQNEAQ, per germline (reference sequence). Original handling: From reference gene primer amplification, estimates of nucleated cell counts were derived. Method: immunoSEQ multiplex PCR; TCRdb's copy keeps in-frame clones and lacks some. That table gives V, J and clone size, and the DNA gave D and trimming. The sample has some 220,000 clones, 84% seen once. The sequence derives from a man aged 50-60 years with active or convalescent COVID-19. The sample was peripheral blood. The V call is TRBV7-9, the J call TRBJ2-7, with D possibly matching TRBD2 (5 bases). CDR3 bases: TGTGCCAGCAGCTTAGCAGGTGGGAGCTACGAGCAGTACTTC. Residues: CASSLAGGSYEQYF.